One and the same sample provided the 14 T cell receptor beta chains below, sequenced in a study of cytomegalovirus exposure and HLA in healthy donors. Sequencing was performed with immunoSEQ multiplex PCR; in TCRdb, only in-frame clones are kept and a portion is missing. The table records fewer than 200,000 clones, approximately 89% of them present only once. Material: PBMCs. The source of these receptors is a man in his thirties or forties in good health and CMV-seropositive.

The rearrangement joins TRBV11-3 to TRBJ2-1; 7 nucleotides line up with TRBD2. Germline values: CDR1 SGHNT, CDR2 YENEEA. The CDR3 is made up of 16 amino acids. After removal of 0 bases from V and 7 bases from J, the junction contained 9 bases not matched to a gene. CDR3 coding DNA: TGTGCCAGCAGCTTAGAGCAGGGAGCAGCGGGGAATGAGCAGTTCTTC. Translated, it gives CASSLEQGAAGNEQFF.

V usage is TRBV5-1 and J usage is TRBJ1-4, with 7 bases fitting TRBD1. Per germline, CDR1 SGHRS and CDR2 YFSETQ. The CDR3 spans 14 residues. V lost 5 bases and J lost 2; bases outside the gene matches: 3. CDR3 sequence (DNA): TGCGCCAGCAGGGAGGGACAGACTAATGAAAAACTGTTTTTT. Translation gives CASREGQTNEKLFF.

DNA of the CDR3: TGTGCCAGCAGTGAATTTGGCAGTCAGTACGCAGATACGCAGTATTTT. Translation: CASSEFGSQYADTQYF. The V call is TRBV2, the J call TRBJ2-3, with D hard to call. CDR1 is SNHLY and CDR2 is FYNNEI in the germline V gene. Trimming removed 2 bases from V and 4 bases from J, with 16 bases in between. The length of the CDR3 is 16 residues.

This chain connects TRBV29-1 to TRBJ2-5; D is uncertain. The CDR3 covers 12 residues. With 5 bases removed from V and 1 base from J, the gap between germline ends came to 8 bases. The germline gives CDR1 SQVTM, CDR2 ANQGSEA. DNA of the CDR3: TGCAGCGTTCATGCAGGCCAAGAGACCCAGTACTTC. Its translation is CSVHAGQETQYF. The full variable domain, in which reference TRBV29-1 and TRBJ2-5 provide the parts outside the CDR3, is SAVISQKPSRDICQRGTSLTIQCQVDSQVTMMFWYRQQPGQSLTLIATANQGSEATYESGFVIDKFPISRPNLTFSTLTVSNMSPEDSSIYLCSVHAGQETQYFGPGTRLLVL.

The gene calls are TRBV5-6 and TRBJ2-7; D is uncertain. Germline loops: CDR1 SGHDT, CDR2 YYEEEE. CDR3 length: 13 amino acids. V gave up 0 bases and J gave up 3 bases, with 7 bases separating them. The CDR3 here is CASSLGTFYEQYF. In DNA, the CDR3 is TGTGCCAGCAGCTTGGGCACCTTCTACGAGCAGTACTTC.

V is TRBV5-1 and J is TRBJ2-7; 15 bases align to TRBD2. J gave up 7 bases and V 0 bases, and 8 bases lay outside the gene matches. The CDR3 is made up of 17 amino acids. Germline CDR1 reads SGHRS; CDR2 reads YFSETQ. CDR3: CASSLAPAGTSGREQYF. The CDR3 nucleotides read TGCGCCAGCAGCTTGGCCCCGGCCGGGACTAGCGGGAGGGAGCAGTACTTC.

The chain links TRBV5-4 to TRBJ2-7; TRBD2 agrees at 9 bases. The CDR3 spans 18 residues. V dropped 0 bases and J dropped 7; count of bases not matched to a gene: 17. Germline V gene lookup returns CDR1 SGHNT and CDR2 YYREEE (reference sequence). The DNA of the CDR3 is TGTGCCAGCAGCTTGGACGGAGTTAGCGGGAGAGGGGCTACGGAGCAGTACTTC. Translating gives CASSLDGVSGRGATEQYF.

The chain joins TRBV5-8 to TRBJ1-1; D not certain. Germline CDR1 and CDR2: SGHTS and YDEGEE. The length of the CDR3 is 14 residues. The germline V and J ends were trimmed by 0 bases and 1 base, with 7 bases remaining between them. CDR3 loop: CASSLERPNTEAFF. CDR3 DNA: TGTGCCAGCAGCTTGGAACGGCCGAACACTGAAGCTTTCTTT.

The gene calls are TRBV2 and TRBJ2-7; D assignment may be TRBD1 or TRBD2 (5 bases each). V lost 8 bases, J lost 1 base, and 15 bases lay in between. The CDR3 consists of 14 residues. Looked up from germline, CDR1 is SNHLY and CDR2 is FYNNEI. The CDR3 loop is CASQGLRASYEQYF. The CDR3 DNA is TGTGCCAGCCAGGGTTTGAGGGCTTCCTACGAGCAGTACTTC.

The rearrangement joins TRBV14 to TRBJ1-5, with unresolved D. V was shortened by 2 bases and J by 2 bases, with 16 bases between the two germline ends. Germline lookup yields CDR1 SGHDN and CDR2 FVKESK. CDR3 length: 17 amino acids. The CDR3 loop is CASSQIRDPRGNQPQHF. CDR3 DNA sequence: TGTGCCAGCAGCCAAATTAGAGACCCACGAGGCAATCAGCCCCAGCATTTT. Based on the CDR3 plus reference TRBV14 and TRBJ1-5, the full variable domain is EAGVTQFPSHSVIEKGQTVTLRCDPISGHDNLYWYRRVMGKEIKFLLHFVKESKQDESGMPNNRFLAERTGGTYSTLKVQPAELEDSGVYFCASSQIRDPRGNQPQHFGDGTRLSIL.

The V call is TRBV9, the J call TRBJ1-5, with D possibly matching TRBD1 (6 bases). The CDR3 runs to 13 residues. Germline V gives CDR1 SGDLS, CDR2 YYNGEE. V was shortened by 3 bases and J by 4 bases, with 8 bases between the two germline ends. CDR3 sequence (DNA): TGTGCCAGCAGCGCCACAGGGAATCAGCCCCAGCATTTT. This sequence encodes CASSATGNQPQHF.

The chain is built from TRBV5-6 and TRBJ1-1; D is perhaps TRBD1 (6 bases). With 3 bases removed from V and 11 bases from J, the gap between germline ends came to 14 bases. Germline V gene data show CDR1 as SGHDT and CDR2 as YYEEEE. The CDR3 is made up of 12 amino acids. CDR3 loop: CASSWGRRMAFF. In DNA form, the CDR3 reads TGTGCCAGCAGCTGGGGGCGGCGGATGGCTTTCTTT.

This chain links TRBV5-1 with TRBJ2-2, with 7 bases that match TRBD1. Germline CDR1 and CDR2: SGHRS and YFSETQ. The length of the CDR3 is 17 residues. The ends lost 4 bases at V and 4 bases at J; junction bases unmatched: 13. CDR3 residues: CASSTGQASVITGELFF. The DNA for the CDR3 is TGCGCCAGCAGCACAGGACAGGCGTCAGTGATCACCGGGGAGCTGTTTTTT.

V usage is TRBV5-4 and J usage is TRBJ2-7, with D uncertain. V gave up 1 base and J gave up 4 bases, with 9 bases separating them. The length of the CDR3 is 13 residues. Germline CDR1 reads SGHNT; CDR2 reads YYREEE (reference sequence). This CDR3 is CASSLFHRYEQYF. DNA for the CDR3: TGTGCCAGCAGCTTGTTCCACCGGTACGAGCAGTACTTC.